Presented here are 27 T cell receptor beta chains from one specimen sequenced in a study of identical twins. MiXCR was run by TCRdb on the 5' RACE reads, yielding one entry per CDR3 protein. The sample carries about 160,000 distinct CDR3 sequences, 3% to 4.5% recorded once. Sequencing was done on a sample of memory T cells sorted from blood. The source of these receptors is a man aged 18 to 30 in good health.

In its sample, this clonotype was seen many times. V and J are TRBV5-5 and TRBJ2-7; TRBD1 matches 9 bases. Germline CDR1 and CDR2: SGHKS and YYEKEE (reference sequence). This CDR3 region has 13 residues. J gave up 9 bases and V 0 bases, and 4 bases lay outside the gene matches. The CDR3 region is CASSLEDRGGQYV. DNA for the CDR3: TGTGCCAGCAGCTTGGAGGACAGGGGAGGGCAGTACGTC.

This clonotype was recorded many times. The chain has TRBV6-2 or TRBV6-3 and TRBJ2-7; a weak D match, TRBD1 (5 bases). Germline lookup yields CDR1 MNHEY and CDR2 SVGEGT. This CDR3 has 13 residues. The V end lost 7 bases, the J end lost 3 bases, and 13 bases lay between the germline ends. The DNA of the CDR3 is TGTGCCAGCAAAATTAGACAGCACTACGAGCAGTACTTC. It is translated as CASKIRQHYEQYF.

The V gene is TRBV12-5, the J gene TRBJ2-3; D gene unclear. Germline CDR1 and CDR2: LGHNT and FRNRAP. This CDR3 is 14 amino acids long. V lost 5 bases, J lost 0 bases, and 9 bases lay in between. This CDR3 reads CASGLGLSTDTQYF. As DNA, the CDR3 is TGTGCTAGTGGTCTGGGCCTTAGCACAGATACGCAGTATTTT.

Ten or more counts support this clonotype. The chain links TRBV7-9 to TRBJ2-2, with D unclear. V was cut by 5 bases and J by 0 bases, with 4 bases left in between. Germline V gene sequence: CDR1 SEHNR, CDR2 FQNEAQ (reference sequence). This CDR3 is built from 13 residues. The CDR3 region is CASSPSNTGELFF. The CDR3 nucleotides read TGTGCCAGCAGCCCATCGAACACCGGGGAGCTGTTTTTT.

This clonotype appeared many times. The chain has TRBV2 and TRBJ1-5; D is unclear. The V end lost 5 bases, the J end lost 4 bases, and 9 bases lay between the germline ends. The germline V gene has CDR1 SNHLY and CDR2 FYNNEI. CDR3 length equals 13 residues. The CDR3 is CASSPEGNQPQHF. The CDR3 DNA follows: TGTGCCAGCAGTCCAGAGGGAAATCAGCCCCAGCATTTT. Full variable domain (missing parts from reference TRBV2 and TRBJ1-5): EPEVTQTPSHQVTQMGQEVILRCVPISNHLYFYWYRQILGQKVEFLVSFYNNEISEKSEIFDDQFSVERPDGSNFTLKIRSTKLEDSAMYFCASSPEGNQPQHFGDGTRLSIL.

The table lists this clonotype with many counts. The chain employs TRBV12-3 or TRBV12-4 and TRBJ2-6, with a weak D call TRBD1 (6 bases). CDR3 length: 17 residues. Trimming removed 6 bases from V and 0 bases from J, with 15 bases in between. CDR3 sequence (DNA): TGTGCCAGCAGCCACTCGACAGGCCGCTCTGGGGCCAACGTCCTGACTTTC. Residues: CASSHSTGRSGANVLTF.

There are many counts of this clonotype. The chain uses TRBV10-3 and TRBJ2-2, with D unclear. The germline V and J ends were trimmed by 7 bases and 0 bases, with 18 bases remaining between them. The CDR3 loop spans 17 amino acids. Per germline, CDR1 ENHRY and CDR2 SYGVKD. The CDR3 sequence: CAIKQPNLGANTGELFF. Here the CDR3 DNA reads TGTGCCATCAAACAGCCCAACCTAGGTGCGAACACCGGGGAGCTGTTTTTT.

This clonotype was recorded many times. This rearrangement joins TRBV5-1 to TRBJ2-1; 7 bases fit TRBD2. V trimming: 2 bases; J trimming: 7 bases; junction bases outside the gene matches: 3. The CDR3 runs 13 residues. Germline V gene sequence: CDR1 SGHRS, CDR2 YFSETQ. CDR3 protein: CASSFLAENEQFF. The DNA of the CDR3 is TGCGCCAGCAGCTTCCTAGCGGAGAATGAGCAGTTCTTC.

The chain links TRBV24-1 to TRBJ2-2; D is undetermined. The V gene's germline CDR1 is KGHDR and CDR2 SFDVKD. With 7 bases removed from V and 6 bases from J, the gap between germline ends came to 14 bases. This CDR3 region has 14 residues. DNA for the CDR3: TGTGCCACCAGCGAGGACCGAGCTCCCGGGGAGCTGTTTTTT. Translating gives CATSEDRAPGELFF.

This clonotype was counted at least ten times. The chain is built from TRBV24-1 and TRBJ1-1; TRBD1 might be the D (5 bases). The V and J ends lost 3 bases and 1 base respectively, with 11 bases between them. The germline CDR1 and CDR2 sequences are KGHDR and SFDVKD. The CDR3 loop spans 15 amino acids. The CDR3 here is CATSDGDGRNTEAFF. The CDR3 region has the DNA TGTGCCACCAGTGATGGGGACGGGAGGAACACTGAAGCTTTCTTT.

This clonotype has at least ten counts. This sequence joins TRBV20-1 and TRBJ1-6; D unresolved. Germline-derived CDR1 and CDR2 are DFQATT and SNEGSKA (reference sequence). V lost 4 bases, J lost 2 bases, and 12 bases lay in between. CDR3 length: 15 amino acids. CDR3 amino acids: CSANNRWAYNSPLHF. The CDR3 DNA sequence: TGCAGTGCTAATAACCGGTGGGCCTATAATTCACCCCTCCACTTT.

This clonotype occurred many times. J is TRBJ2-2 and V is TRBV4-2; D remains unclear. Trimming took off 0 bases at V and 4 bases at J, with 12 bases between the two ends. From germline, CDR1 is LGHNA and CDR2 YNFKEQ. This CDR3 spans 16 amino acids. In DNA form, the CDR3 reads TGTGCCAGCAGCCAAGAAGACTTGGCCATCACCGGGGAGCTGTTTTTT. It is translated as CASSQEDLAITGELFF.

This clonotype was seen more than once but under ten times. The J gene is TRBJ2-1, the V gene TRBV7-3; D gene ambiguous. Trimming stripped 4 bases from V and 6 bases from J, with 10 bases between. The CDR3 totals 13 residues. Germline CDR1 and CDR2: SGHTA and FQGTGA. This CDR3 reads CASSWGIANEQFF. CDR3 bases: TGTGCCAGCAGCTGGGGTATTGCCAATGAGCAGTTCTTC.

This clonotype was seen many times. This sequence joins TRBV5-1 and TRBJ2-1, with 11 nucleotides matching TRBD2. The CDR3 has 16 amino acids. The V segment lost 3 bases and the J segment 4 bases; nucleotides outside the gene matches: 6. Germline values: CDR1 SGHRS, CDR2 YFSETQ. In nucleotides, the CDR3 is TGCGCCAGCAGCTATGGGACTAGCGGTGGATACAATGAGCAGTTCTTC. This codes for CASSYGTSGGYNEQFF.

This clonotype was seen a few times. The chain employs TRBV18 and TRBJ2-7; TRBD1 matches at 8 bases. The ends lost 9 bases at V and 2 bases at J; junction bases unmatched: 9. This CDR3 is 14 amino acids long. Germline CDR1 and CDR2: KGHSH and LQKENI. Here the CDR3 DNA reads TGTGCCAGTCAACCCGGGACAGGCCCCTACGAGCAGTACTTC. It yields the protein CASQPGTGPYEQYF.

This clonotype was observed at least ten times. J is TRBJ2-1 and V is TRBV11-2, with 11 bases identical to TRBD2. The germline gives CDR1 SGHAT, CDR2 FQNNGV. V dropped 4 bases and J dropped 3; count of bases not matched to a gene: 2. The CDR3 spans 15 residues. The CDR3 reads CASSSGLAGYNEQFF. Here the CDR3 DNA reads TGTGCCAGCAGCTCCGGACTAGCGGGCTACAATGAGCAGTTCTTC.

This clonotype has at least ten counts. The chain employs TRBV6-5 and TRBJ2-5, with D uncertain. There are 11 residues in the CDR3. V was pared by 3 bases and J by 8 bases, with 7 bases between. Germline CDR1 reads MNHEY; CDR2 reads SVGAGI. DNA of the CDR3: TGTGCCAGCAGTTATGACACCACCCAGTACTTC. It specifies CASSYDTTQYF.

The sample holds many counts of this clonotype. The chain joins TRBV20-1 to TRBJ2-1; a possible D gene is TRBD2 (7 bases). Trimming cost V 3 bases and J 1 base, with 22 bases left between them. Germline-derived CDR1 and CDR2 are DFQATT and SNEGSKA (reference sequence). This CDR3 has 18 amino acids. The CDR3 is CSARGAGRRELSYNEQFF. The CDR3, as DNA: TGCAGTGCTAGGGGGGCCGGGAGGCGGGAGCTTTCCTACAATGAGCAGTTCTTC.

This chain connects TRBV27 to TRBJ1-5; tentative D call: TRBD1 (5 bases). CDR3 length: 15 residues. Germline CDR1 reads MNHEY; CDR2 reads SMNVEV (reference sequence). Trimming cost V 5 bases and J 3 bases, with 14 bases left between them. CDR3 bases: TGTGCCAGCAGTCCGGGGGGTTGGGTCAATCAGCCCCAGCATTTT. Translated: CASSPGGWVNQPQHF.

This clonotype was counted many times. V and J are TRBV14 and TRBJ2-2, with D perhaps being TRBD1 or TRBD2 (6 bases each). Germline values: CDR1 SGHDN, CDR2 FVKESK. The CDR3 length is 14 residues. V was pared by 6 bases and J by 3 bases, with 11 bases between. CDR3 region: CASRGGGHTGELFF. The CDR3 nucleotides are TGTGCCAGCAGGGGGGGCGGCCACACCGGGGAGCTGTTTTTT.

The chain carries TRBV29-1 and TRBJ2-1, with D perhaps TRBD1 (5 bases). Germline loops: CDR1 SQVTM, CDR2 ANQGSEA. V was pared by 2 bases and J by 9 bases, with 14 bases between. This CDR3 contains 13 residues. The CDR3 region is CSVESTGFGEQFF. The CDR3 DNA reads TGCAGCGTTGAAAGTACAGGTTTCGGTGAGCAGTTCTTC.

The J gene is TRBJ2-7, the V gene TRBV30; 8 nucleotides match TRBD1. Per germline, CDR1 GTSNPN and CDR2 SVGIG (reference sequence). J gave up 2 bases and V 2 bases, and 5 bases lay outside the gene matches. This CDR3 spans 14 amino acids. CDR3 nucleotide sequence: TGTGCCTGGAGTCCCGGGACAGGACCCTACGAGCAGTACTTC. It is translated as CAWSPGTGPYEQYF. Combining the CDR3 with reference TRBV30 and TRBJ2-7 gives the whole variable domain SQTIHQWPATLVQPVGSPLSLECTVEGTSNPNLYWYRQAAGRGLQLLFYSVGIGQISSEVPQNLSASRPQDRQFILSSKKLLLSDSGFYLCAWSPGTGPYEQYFGPGTRLTVT.

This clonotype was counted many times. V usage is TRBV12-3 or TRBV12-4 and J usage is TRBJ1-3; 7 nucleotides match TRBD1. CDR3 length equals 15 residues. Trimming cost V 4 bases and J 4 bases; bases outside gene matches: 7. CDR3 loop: CASSSHRDRGNTIYF. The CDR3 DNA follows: TGTGCCAGCAGTTCCCACCGGGACAGAGGAAACACCATATATTTT.

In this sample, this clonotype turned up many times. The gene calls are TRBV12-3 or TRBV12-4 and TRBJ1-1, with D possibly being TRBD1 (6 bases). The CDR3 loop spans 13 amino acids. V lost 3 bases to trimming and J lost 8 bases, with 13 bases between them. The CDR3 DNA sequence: TGTGCCAGCAGTTTTGGGACAAGAAAGGAAGCTTTCTTT. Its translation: CASSFGTRKEAFF.

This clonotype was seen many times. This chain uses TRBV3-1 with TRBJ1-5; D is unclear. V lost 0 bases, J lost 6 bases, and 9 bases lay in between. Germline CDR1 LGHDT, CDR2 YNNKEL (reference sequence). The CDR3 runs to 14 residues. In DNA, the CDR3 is TGTGCCAGCAGCCAAGATGGACGAACTCAGCCCCAGCATTTT. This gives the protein CASSQDGRTQPQHF.

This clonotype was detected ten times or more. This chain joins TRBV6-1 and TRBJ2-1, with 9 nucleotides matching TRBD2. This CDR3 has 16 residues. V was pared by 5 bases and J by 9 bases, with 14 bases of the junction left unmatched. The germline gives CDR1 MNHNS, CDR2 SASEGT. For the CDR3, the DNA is TGTGCCAGCAGTCGGGCCGGACTAGCGAAACGGGGTGAGCAGTTCTTC. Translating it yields CASSRAGLAKRGEQFF.

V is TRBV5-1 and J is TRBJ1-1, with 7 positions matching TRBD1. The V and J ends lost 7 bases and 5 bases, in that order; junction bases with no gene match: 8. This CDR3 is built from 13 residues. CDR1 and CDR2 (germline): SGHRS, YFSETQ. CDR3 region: CASRRDSDTEAFF. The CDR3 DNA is TGCGCCAGCCGCCGGGACAGTGATACTGAAGCTTTCTTT.